These 26 T cell receptor beta chains came from one sample sequenced in a study of human T cells and chemical hapten exposure. TCRdb re-derived calls from the RACE reads in MiXCR, one entry per CDR3 protein. The sample records 190,000 or so distinct CDR3 sequences, roughly a quarter being singletons. As to time point: patch test 3, about 24 weeks after DPC sensitization. Sample treatment: therapeutic diphenylcyclopropenone sensitization with weekly scalp DPC. Source: whole blood, taken in connection with sensitization to the hapten diphenylcyclopropenone (DPC). These receptors all stem from a woman between 35 and 50 years old with alopecia areata. Some clones in this sample may be carry-over from other donors' samples.

The chain employs TRBV20-1 and TRBJ2-7; 11 nucleotides match TRBD2. Germline V gene sequence: CDR1 DFQATT, CDR2 SNEGSKA (reference sequence). This CDR3 region has 13 residues. V lost 4 bases and J lost 3; bases outside the gene matches: 2. The CDR3 region is CSATGLAVYEQYF. DNA of the CDR3: TGCAGTGCTACGGGACTAGCGGTCTACGAGCAGTACTTC.

This clonotype turned up a few times. V usage is TRBV5-4 and J usage is TRBJ2-1; no clear D gene. Germline CDR1 reads SGHNT; CDR2 reads YYREEE (reference sequence). The CDR3 length is 18 residues. The ends were cut back, 4 bases at V and 6 bases at J, with 26 bases in the middle. CDR3 bases: TGTGCCAGCAGCCCCCCCCCCCTGTCAGCGCGTGAGATCAATGAGCAGTTCTTC. Protein sequence: CASSPPPLSAREINEQFF.

This clonotype was detected many times. The V and J genes are TRBV18 and TRBJ2-1; 8 bases map to TRBD1. The germline gives CDR1 KGHSH, CDR2 LQKENI. Trimming removed 0 bases from V and 6 bases from J; junction bases left unmatched: 10. This CDR3 comprises 17 residues. The CDR3 reads CASSPPMAHTGGNEQFF. The CDR3 DNA follows: TGTGCCAGCTCACCACCAATGGCCCACACAGGGGGCAATGAGCAGTTCTTC.

Written as DNA, the CDR3 is TGCAGTGCTCTTACATTTGGACTAGAAAAGACCAACAATGAGCAGTTCTTC. This gives the protein CSALTFGLEKTNNEQFF. This chain links TRBV20-1 with TRBJ2-1; 7 positions agree with TRBD2. The CDR3 extends over 17 amino acids. J lost 5 bases, V lost 5 bases, and 18 bases had no gene match. The germline gives CDR1 DFQATT, CDR2 SNEGSKA (reference sequence).

This clonotype was seen only a few times. The rearrangement links TRBV20-1 to TRBJ2-1, with D perhaps matching TRBD1 or TRBD2 (6 bases each). This CDR3 comprises 16 residues. V dropped 0 bases and J dropped 0 bases, with 12 bases sitting between them. Germline V gene data show CDR1 as DFQATT and CDR2 as SNEGSKA (reference sequence). In nucleotides, the CDR3 is TGCAGTGCTAGAGAGGGGGGCTGGGCCTCCTACAATGAGCAGTTCTTC. Residues: CSAREGGWASYNEQFF.

This chain links TRBV7-9 with TRBJ2-7, with 11 positions matching TRBD2. The V gene end was trimmed by 3 bases and the J gene end by 2 bases; junction bases not matched to a gene: 3. The CDR3 contains 15 residues. From germline, CDR1 is SEHNR and CDR2 FQNEAQ (reference sequence). Here the CDR3 DNA reads TGTGCCAGCAGCTTCGGGACTAGCGGTCCCTACGAGCAGTACTTC. This codes for CASSFGTSGPYEQYF.

The chain recombines TRBV28 with TRBJ1-5; D is ambiguous. This CDR3 region has 12 residues. V dropped 4 bases and J dropped 6 bases, with 7 bases sitting between them. In germline, CDR1 is MDHEN, CDR2 SYDVKM. As DNA, the CDR3 is TGTGCCAGCAGTTCCTCGAGTCAGCCCCAGCATTTT. It codes for CASSSSSQPQHF. Combining the CDR3 with reference TRBV28 and TRBJ1-5 gives the whole variable domain DVKVTQSSRYLVKRTGEKVFLECVQDMDHENMFWYRQDPGLGLRLIYFSYDVKMKEKGDIPEGYSVSREKKERFSLILESASTNQTSMYLCASSSSSQPQHFGDGTRLSIL.

This clonotype was detected a few times. This sequence joins TRBV20-1 and TRBJ1-5; D remains ambiguous. CDR1 and CDR2 from the germline V gene are DFQATT and SNEGSKA (reference sequence). V lost 0 bases, J lost 7 bases, and 16 bases lay in between. The CDR3 consists of 15 residues. CDR3 residues: CSARDIPASGQPQHF. CDR3 nucleotide sequence: TGCAGTGCTAGAGATATCCCGGCCTCGGGGCAGCCCCAGCATTTT.

This clonotype has just a few counts. The rearrangement links TRBV6-1 to TRBJ1-2, with 7 bases lining up with TRBD1. V lost 4 bases and J lost 4; bases outside the gene matches: 3. Germline V CDR1 and CDR2: MNHNS, SASEGT. This CDR3 contains 13 residues. CDR3 DNA sequence: TGTGCCAGCAGTGGACAGGGAGGCTATGGCTACACCTTC. It is translated as CASSGQGGYGYTF.

This clonotype was recorded at least ten times. This chain links TRBV28 with TRBJ2-7; D ambiguous. The CDR3 extends over 12 amino acids. With 6 bases removed from V and 4 bases from J, the gap between germline ends came to 10 bases. Germline V lookup: CDR1 MDHEN, CDR2 SYDVKM. As DNA, the CDR3 is TGTGCCAGCAGCCCTGACCGGTACGAGCAGTACTTC. Amino acids: CASSPDRYEQYF. Filled out from reference TRBV28 and TRBJ2-7, the complete variable domain reads DVKVTQSSRYLVKRTGEKVFLECVQDMDHENMFWYRQDPGLGLRLIYFSYDVKMKEKGDIPEGYSVSREKKERFSLILESASTNQTSMYLCASSPDRYEQYFGPGTRLTVT.

The V and J genes are TRBV18 and TRBJ2-1; D not resolved. This CDR3 has 15 residues. The germline V gene has CDR1 KGHSH and CDR2 LQKENI. Trimming pared 6 bases from V and 0 bases from J, leaving 12 bases between. CDR3 loop: CASSPPVSSYNEQFF. For the CDR3, the DNA is TGTGCCAGCTCGCCTCCCGTCAGCTCCTACAATGAGCAGTTCTTC.

This clonotype was counted at least ten times. V gene TRBV10-3 combines with J gene TRBJ2-7, with D perhaps given as TRBD1 or TRBD2 (5 bases each). Germline V gives CDR1 ENHRY, CDR2 SYGVKD. Trimming took off 3 bases at V and 7 bases at J, with 16 bases between the two ends. The CDR3 totals 14 residues. The chain's CDR3 is CAISDQGSRGEQYF. As DNA, the CDR3 is TGTGCCATCAGTGACCAGGGATCCCGGGGTGAGCAGTACTTC.

V usage is TRBV28 and J usage is TRBJ2-7, with D perhaps matching TRBD1 (6 bases). The CDR3 contains 16 residues. The germline V gene encodes CDR1 MDHEN and CDR2 SYDVKM. Trimming removed 5 bases at V and 2 bases at J, with 19 bases between. In DNA form, the CDR3 reads TGTGCCAGCAGTCCGCCGGACAGACCAGGAACCTACGAGCAGTACTTC. Amino acids: CASSPPDRPGTYEQYF.

There are a few counts of this clonotype. This chain connects TRBV6-5 to TRBJ1-1; the D gene is possibly TRBD1 (6 bases). The V gene's germline CDR1 is MNHEY and CDR2 SVGAGI. V was shortened by 5 bases and J by 7 bases, with 17 bases between the two germline ends. The CDR3 totals 14 residues. CDR3 sequence: CASSPGAASYEAFF. The DNA for the CDR3 is TGTGCCAGCAGTCCAGGGGCAGCCAGTTATGAAGCTTTCTTT.

The genes are TRBV15 and TRBJ2-5; D is uncertain. Looked up from germline, CDR1 is LNHNV and CDR2 is YYDKDF (reference sequence). Trimming took off 5 bases at V and 0 bases at J, with 4 bases between the two ends. The CDR3 is 12 amino acids. CDR3 bases: TGTGCCACCAGCGGGGACCAAGAGACCCAGTACTTC. Translated: CATSGDQETQYF.

This rearrangement joins TRBV27 to TRBJ2-1; D not resolved. The CDR3 runs to 12 residues. V lost 0 bases to trimming and J lost 10 bases, with 7 bases between them. Germline loops: CDR1 MNHEY, CDR2 SMNVEV (reference sequence). This CDR3 is CASSLSLKEQFF. DNA of the CDR3: TGTGCCAGCAGTTTATCTCTGAAGGAGCAGTTCTTC.

The V gene is TRBV29-1, the J gene TRBJ1-2, with D perhaps TRBD1 (6 bases). Germline loops: CDR1 SQVTM, CDR2 ANQGSEA. The CDR3 totals 11 residues. The V end was cut by 3 bases, the J end by 7 bases, with 9 bases between. In DNA form, the CDR3 reads TGCAGCGTTGATCAGGGGTCTGGCTACACCTTC. It codes for CSVDQGSGYTF.

This clonotype has only a few counts. The chain has TRBV4-1 and TRBJ1-3, with D tentatively TRBD1 (5 bases). V lost 1 base and J 0 bases, leaving 10 bases between the germline ends. From germline, CDR1 is MGHRA and CDR2 YSYEKL. This CDR3 is 16 amino acids long. The CDR3 spells CASSQGVTASGNTIYF. The CDR3 nucleotides read TGCGCCAGCAGCCAAGGAGTGACAGCCTCTGGAAACACCATATATTTT.

The V and J genes are TRBV6-2 or TRBV6-3 and TRBJ2-3; D is perhaps TRBD2 (5 bases). Germline V gene lookup returns CDR1 MNHEY and CDR2 SVGEGT. The CDR3 spans 15 residues. Trimming pared 6 bases from V and 0 bases from J, leaving 13 bases between. The DNA of the CDR3 is TGTGCCAGCAGGGAAGCCGGGATTAGCACAGATACGCAGTATTTT. This sequence encodes CASREAGISTDTQYF.

The chain couples TRBV20-1 to TRBJ2-3; D perhaps matches TRBD2 (6 bases). There are 12 residues in the CDR3. Germline CDR1 is DFQATT and CDR2 is SNEGSKA (reference sequence). CDR3 loop: CNLAGPTDTQYF. In DNA, the CDR3 is TGCAACCTGGCGGGACCCACAGATACGCAGTATTTT.

The sample holds a few counts of this clonotype. The genes are TRBV20-1 and TRBJ1-2; a weak D match, TRBD1 (6 bases). The CDR3 sequence is 14 residues long. V was pared by 2 bases and J by 5 bases, with 15 bases between. The germline gives CDR1 DFQATT, CDR2 SNEGSKA (reference sequence). Written as DNA, the CDR3 is TGCAGTGCTAGAAATTCAGGGGACCAATATGGCTACACCTTC. Translating gives CSARNSGDQYGYTF.

The genes are TRBV28 and TRBJ2-6; D is unresolved. Germline assignment: CDR1 MDHEN and CDR2 SYDVKM. The CDR3 contains 16 residues. V was cut by 3 bases and J by 0 bases, with 9 bases left in between. The CDR3 sequence: CASSLPGLSGANVLTF. The CDR3 bases are TGTGCCAGCAGTTTGCCAGGCCTCTCTGGGGCCAACGTCCTGACTTTC.

This clonotype was counted a few times. The chain joins TRBV29-1 to TRBJ2-3; D may correspond to TRBD1 or TRBD2 (6 bases each). The CDR3 runs 13 residues. V gave up 6 bases and J gave up 4 bases, with 14 bases separating them. Germline CDR1 and CDR2: SQVTM and ANQGSEA. The CDR3 loop reads CSVEGQRSDTQYF. DNA for the CDR3: TGCAGCGTGGAGGGACAAAGGTCAGATACGCAGTATTTT.

The chain links TRBV29-1 to TRBJ2-1; 10 nucleotides align to TRBD2. From germline, CDR1 is SQVTM and CDR2 ANQGSEA. Trimming took 5 bases from V and 1 from J; bases not matched to a gene: 14. CDR3 size: 18 residues. CDR3 amino acids: CSVCLLAGLVRSYNEQFF. The CDR3 DNA sequence: TGCAGCGTTTGCCTACTAGCGGGGCTGGTCAGGTCCTACAATGAGCAGTTCTTC.

This clonotype was seen only a few times. The CDR3 coding sequence is TGTGCCAGCAGTTTCCCCCTAGCGGGAGGGGGGGCCAAAAACATTCAGTACTTC. Its translation is CASSFPLAGGGAKNIQYF. This chain joins TRBV28 and TRBJ2-4; 12 nucleotides agree with TRBD2. CDR1 MDHEN and CDR2 SYDVKM come from the germline V gene. With 3 bases clipped from V and 1 base from J, the junction kept 7 bases outside the gene matches. This CDR3 region has 18 residues. Looking up the rest from reference TRBV28 and TRBJ2-4 gives the full variable domain: DVKVTQSSRYLVKRTGEKVFLECVQDMDHENMFWYRQDPGLGLRLIYFSYDVKMKEKGDIPEGYSVSREKKERFSLILESASTNQTSMYLCASSFPLAGGGAKNIQYFGAGTRLSVL.

J is TRBJ2-5 and V is TRBV6-5; 7 positions match TRBD1. Germline values: CDR1 MNHEY, CDR2 SVGAGI. The CDR3 is 13 amino acids. V was pared by 9 bases and J by 5 bases, with 9 bases of the junction left unmatched. CDR3: CASRGDRAETQYF. DNA for the CDR3: TGTGCCAGTCGAGGAGACAGGGCTGAGACCCAGTACTTC.